The 24 T cell receptor beta chains listed next were all sequenced from one sample in a study of blood T cells in healthy people across ages. For the second PCR, which ran for about 6 to 11 cycles, a sample-barcoded 5' primer and a J-beta primer mix were used. TCRdb redid the calling of the 5' RACE reads with MiXCR, one entry per CDR3 protein. The table includes hundreds of thousands of distinct CDR3 sequences, around 32% detected once. Input material: blood. Receptors originate from a woman older than 75 in good health.

The CDR3 loop reads CASSQDQGNEQYF. In DNA, the CDR3 is TGTGCCAGCAGCCAAGACCAGGGTAACGAGCAGTACTTC. This sequence joins TRBV4-2 and TRBJ2-7; D is possibly TRBD1 (5 bases). V lost 0 bases and J 5 bases, leaving 8 bases between the germline ends. This CDR3 is built from 13 residues. Germline V gene sequence: CDR1 LGHNA, CDR2 YNFKEQ.

The gene calls are TRBV5-8 and TRBJ2-3, with unresolved D. CDR1 and CDR2 from the germline V gene are SGHTS and YDEGEE. The ends were cut back, 0 bases at V and 2 bases at J, with 16 bases in the middle. The CDR3 runs 17 residues. The CDR3 region is CASSLARTRPATDTQYF. The CDR3 DNA reads as TGTGCCAGCAGCTTGGCCCGAACCCGGCCAGCCACAGATACGCAGTATTTT. Filled out from reference TRBV5-8 and TRBJ2-3, the complete variable domain reads EAGVTQSPTHLIKTRGQQATLRCSPISGHTSVYWYQQALGLGLQFLLWYDEGEERNRGNFPPRFSGRQFPNYSSELNVNALELEDSALYLCASSLARTRPATDTQYFGPGTRLTVL.

The sample holds many counts of this clonotype. The rearrangement joins TRBV20-1 to TRBJ2-3, with D maybe TRBD2 (5 bases). The germline CDR1 and CDR2 sequences are DFQATT and SNEGSKA (reference sequence). The V end was cut by 3 bases, the J end by 3 bases, with 19 bases between. CDR3 size: 16 residues. In DNA, the CDR3 is TGCAGTGCTAGCGCTATCCGGGGAATGGGGACAGATACGCAGTATTTT. Protein sequence: CSASAIRGMGTDTQYF.

On this clonotype: Being one base from a much bigger clone, this may be a read error. This chain uses TRBV30 with TRBJ2-3; D possibly matches TRBD1 or TRBD2 (5 bases each). The germline V and J ends were trimmed by 4 bases and 0 bases, with 8 bases remaining between them. The CDR3 has 13 amino acids. Germline values: CDR1 GTSNPN, CDR2 SVGIG (reference sequence). The DNA of the CDR3 is TGTGCCTGGACATGGGGGAGCACAGATACGCAGTATTTT. Amino acids: CAWTWGSTDTQYF.

To note about this clonotype: At one of its ends the junction is not consistent with the germline gene, which may arise from a read error. V usage is TRBV28 and J usage is TRBJ1-1; a weak D match, TRBD1 (5 bases). CDR1 MDHEN and CDR2 SYDVKM come from the germline V gene. The CDR3 is 15 residues long. CDR3 bases: TGTGCCAGCAGTTCTACAGGATCCCCGAACGCTGAAGCTTTCTTT. Translation gives CASSSTGSPNAEAFF.

This clonotype showed up many times. The chain carries TRBV15 and TRBJ2-3, with 12 bases lining up with TRBD2. The CDR3 consists of 19 residues. V gave up 3 bases and J gave up 1 base; unmatched junction bases: 11. Germline CDR1 is LNHNV and CDR2 is YYDKDF (reference sequence). The CDR3 nucleotides are TGTGCCACCAGCAGCGTCGTTACTAGCGGGGGGTCAGGCACAGATACGCAGTATTTT. Its protein is CATSSVVTSGGSGTDTQYF.

This clonotype was counted ten times or more. CDR3 protein: CSARTLEGRNSPLHF. CDR3 DNA sequence: TGCAGTGCTAGAACCTTGGAGGGTAGGAACTCACCCCTCCACTTT. The V gene is TRBV20-1, the J gene TRBJ1-6; unclear D gene. V lost 2 bases, J lost 10 bases, and 18 bases lay in between. This CDR3 region has 15 residues. Germline CDR1 is DFQATT and CDR2 is SNEGSKA (reference sequence).

This clonotype was detected ten times or more. The V gene is TRBV5-6, the J gene TRBJ2-7; D is possibly TRBD1 or TRBD2 (5 bases each). Germline V gives CDR1 SGHDT, CDR2 YYEEEE. V dropped 3 bases and J dropped 3 bases, with 10 bases sitting between them. The CDR3 has 13 amino acids. In DNA, the CDR3 is TGTGCCAGCAGCTCGGGGCCCGACTACGAGCAGTACTTC. It codes for CASSSGPDYEQYF.

V and J are TRBV10-3 and TRBJ2-4; TRBD1 agrees at 7 bases. The J call is uncertain, as TRBJ2-7 better fits the DNA end. The CDR3 length is 15 residues. Germline V gene sequence: CDR1 ENHRY, CDR2 SYGVKD. This chain's CDR3 is CAISEADRLAYEQYF. CDR3 sequence (DNA): TGTGCCATCAGCGAGGCGGACAGGTTAGCCTACGAGCAGTACTTC.

This CDR3 is CASEPYGANVLTF. The CDR3 DNA reads TGTGCCAGCGAACCTTACGGGGCCAACGTCCTGACTTTC. The chain joins TRBV7-2 to TRBJ2-6; D gene uncertain. V was shortened by 8 bases and J by 4 bases, with 9 bases between the two germline ends. The V gene's germline CDR1 is SGHTA and CDR2 FQGNSA. This CDR3 region has 13 residues.

The V gene is TRBV5-1, the J gene TRBJ2-1, with D perhaps matching TRBD1 (6 bases). Germline V gene data show CDR1 as SGHRS and CDR2 as YFSETQ. V dropped 1 base and J dropped 0 bases, with 14 bases sitting between them. The CDR3 spans 17 residues. CDR3 residues: CASSLWTAQSSYNEQFF. CDR3 coding DNA: TGCGCCAGCAGCTTGTGGACAGCGCAGAGCTCCTACAATGAGCAGTTCTTC.

J is TRBJ2-7 and V is TRBV20-1; TRBD2 matches 8 bases. Trimming took 3 bases from V and 5 from J; bases not matched to a gene: 6. Germline CDR1 and CDR2: DFQATT and SNEGSKA (reference sequence). The CDR3 runs 13 residues. CDR3 residues: CSASGRALHEQYF. The CDR3 bases are TGCAGTGCTAGCGGGAGGGCCTTGCACGAGCAGTACTTC.

Many counts were recorded for this clonotype. This chain joins TRBV4-3 and TRBJ1-2; D is unresolved. Trimming left V 1 base short and J 1 base short, with 13 bases between. CDR3 length: 16 residues. Germline CDR1 and CDR2: LGHNA and YSLEER. The CDR3 nucleotides read TGCGCCAGCAGCCAAGGGCGTGGTGAGGTTAACTATGGCTACACCTTC. Its protein is CASSQGRGEVNYGYTF.

In this sample, this clonotype turned up a few times. A read error may explain this, as a much larger clone is one base away. The chain carries TRBV6-1 and TRBJ1-1; D not resolved. The germline V and J ends were trimmed by 0 bases and 11 bases, with 10 bases remaining between them. The CDR3 extends over 12 amino acids. From germline, CDR1 is MNHNS and CDR2 SASEGT. The CDR3 DNA is TGTGCCAGCAGTGAAGCCCGAAACGGTGCTTTCTTT. Translation: CASSEARNGAFF.

This clonotype has a count of ten or more. The chain joins TRBV24-1 to TRBJ2-1, with D possibly TRBD1 on 6 matching bases. V lost 3 bases and J 7 bases, leaving 12 bases between the germline ends. The CDR3 loop spans 14 amino acids. Germline lookup yields CDR1 KGHDR and CDR2 SFDVKD. The CDR3 DNA reads as TGTGCCACCAGTGATGGACCTCAGGGGAATGAGCAGTTCTTC. Amino acids: CATSDGPQGNEQFF.

This clonotype was recorded many times. The rearrangement uses TRBV15 and TRBJ2-7; TRBD2 is a possible D gene (6 bases). There are 14 residues in the CDR3. The germline V gene has CDR1 LNHNV and CDR2 YYDKDF (reference sequence). The ends were cut back, 1 base at V and 6 bases at J, with 13 bases in the middle. The DNA for the CDR3 is TGTGCCACCAGCAGAGCCGTGACTAGTAGCGAGCAGTACTTC. This translates into CATSRAVTSSEQYF.

The chain uses TRBV7-9 and TRBJ1-1; unclear D gene. This CDR3 spans 14 amino acids. The ends were cut back, 4 bases at V and 1 base at J, with 10 bases in the middle. Germline V lookup: CDR1 SEHNR, CDR2 FQNEAQ (reference sequence). The CDR3 is CASSYEGSNTEAFF. Written as DNA, the CDR3 is TGTGCCAGCAGCTACGAGGGATCGAACACTGAAGCTTTCTTT.

This clonotype was detected a few times. V is TRBV12-3 or TRBV12-4 and J is TRBJ2-3; TRBD2 agrees at 13 bases. V was pared by 5 bases and J by 3 bases, with 5 bases of the junction left unmatched. CDR3 length equals 16 residues. CDR3 amino acids: CASSQRTSGRTDTQYF. The CDR3 DNA follows: TGTGCCAGCAGTCAGCGGACTAGCGGGAGAACAGATACGCAGTATTTT.

The chain links TRBV12-3 or TRBV12-4 to TRBJ1-1; D might be TRBD1 (6 bases). V lost 3 bases and J 7 bases, leaving 12 bases between the germline ends. CDR3 length: 13 amino acids. The CDR3 loop is CASSFGGPLEAFF. In nucleotides, the CDR3 is TGTGCCAGCAGTTTTGGGGGGCCCCTTGAAGCTTTCTTT.

This clonotype came up a few times. This clone may be a read error of a much larger clone one base away. The rearrangement uses TRBV20-1 and TRBJ2-6, with TRBD1 as a possible D gene (5 bases). The CDR3 is 13 residues long. Germline CDR1 reads DFQATT; CDR2 reads SNEGSKA (reference sequence). The CDR3 sequence: CSAISSGANVPTF. The CDR3 nucleotides are TGCAGTGCTATTAGCTCTGGGGCCAACGTCCCGACTTTC.

This rearrangement joins TRBV20-1 to TRBJ1-2; TRBD1 aligns across 8 bases. Looked up from germline, CDR1 is DFQATT and CDR2 is SNEGSKA (reference sequence). The CDR3 has 12 amino acids. V shed 0 bases and J 6 bases; nucleotides not matched to a gene: 0. The CDR3: CSAREQGDGYTF. In nucleotides, the CDR3 is TGCAGTGCTAGAGAACAGGGGGATGGCTACACCTTC.

The chain uses TRBV20-1 and TRBJ2-2, with TRBD1 matching 7 bases. Losses at the gene ends were 4 bases for V and 4 bases for J; bases not matched to a gene: 3. Germline V gives CDR1 DFQATT, CDR2 SNEGSKA (reference sequence). This CDR3 is built from 13 residues. The CDR3 region has the DNA TGCAGTGCTAACAGGGGTTCCACCGGGGAGCTGTTTTTT. It specifies CSANRGSTGELFF.

Concerning this clonotype: A single base separates this from a much larger clone, so it may be a read error. The rearrangement uses TRBV3-1 and TRBJ2-5; 7 bases are a match to TRBD2. CDR1 LGHDT and CDR2 YNNKEL come from the germline V gene (reference sequence). After removal of 4 bases from V and 9 bases from J, the junction contained 17 bases not matched to a gene. The CDR3 has 16 amino acids. The CDR3 nucleotides are TGTGCCAGCAGCCCCGAGGGGAGGGGTTGGGGTGAGGCCCAGTACTTC. Protein product: CASSPEGRGWGEAQYF.

CDR3 region: CASSSRDSDCYEQFF. The CDR3 region has the DNA TGTGCCAGCAGCTCCCGGGACAGCGACTGTTACGAGCAGTTCTTC. This chain joins TRBV27 and TRBJ2-1; TRBD1 aligns across 7 bases. V lost 6 bases to trimming and J lost 10 bases; unmatched junction nucleotides: 15. Germline V lookup: CDR1 MNHEY, CDR2 SMNVEV (reference sequence). CDR3 length: 15 residues.